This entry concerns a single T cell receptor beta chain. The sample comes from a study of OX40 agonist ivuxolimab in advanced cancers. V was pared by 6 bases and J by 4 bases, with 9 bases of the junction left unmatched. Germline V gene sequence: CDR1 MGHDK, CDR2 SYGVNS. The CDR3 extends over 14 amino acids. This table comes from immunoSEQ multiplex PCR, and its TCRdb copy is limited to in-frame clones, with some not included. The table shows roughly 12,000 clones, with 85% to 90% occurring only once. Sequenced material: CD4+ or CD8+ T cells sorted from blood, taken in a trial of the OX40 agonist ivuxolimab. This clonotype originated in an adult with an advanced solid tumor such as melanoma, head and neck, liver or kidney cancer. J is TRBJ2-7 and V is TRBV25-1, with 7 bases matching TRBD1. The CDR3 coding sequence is TGTGCCAGCAGCCACCCAGACAGGGCGTACGAGCAGTACTTC. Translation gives CASSHPDRAYEQYF.